Following are 25 T cell receptor beta chains from one sample sequenced in a study of blood T cells in healthy people across ages. The use of a sample-barcoded 5' primer and a J-beta primer mix characterized a second PCR of roughly 7 to 12 cycles. TCRdb fed the 5' RACE reads into MiXCR, producing one record per CDR3 protein. The sample shows 500,000 to 650,000 distinct CDR3 sequences, approximately 26% of them seen only once. These same data were also listed under a study on T cells of mothers and their children.

Sequencing was done on a sample of blood. The source is a boy aged 2 to 10 in good health.

The chain is built from TRBV2 and TRBJ2-3; maybe TRBD2 (6 bases). This CDR3 contains 15 residues. Trimming shortened V by 2 bases and J by 6 bases, and 15 bases separated the two germline ends. CDR1 is SNHLY, CDR2 FYNNEI, per germline. The CDR3 DNA reads TGTGCCAGCAGTGAATTCTTAGCGGATGCGGATACGCAGTATTTT. This codes for CASSEFLADADTQYF.

The gene calls are TRBV7-2 and TRBJ1-5; D gene uncertain. The CDR3 runs 14 residues. V was shortened by 4 bases and J by 8 bases, with 15 bases between the two germline ends. Germline CDR1 and CDR2: SGHTA and FQGNSA. Here the CDR3 DNA reads TGTGCCAGCAGCTCCCTACGGCATACGGAGCCCCAGCATTTT. This sequence encodes CASSSLRHTEPQHF.

In its sample, this clonotype was seen a few times. J is TRBJ2-7 and V is TRBV15; no reliable D call. Germline V gives CDR1 LNHNV, CDR2 YYDKDF (reference sequence). This CDR3 is 16 amino acids long. V lost 1 base to trimming and J lost 0 bases, with 13 bases between them. The CDR3: CATSRVLRTDSYEQYF. DNA for the CDR3: TGTGCCACCAGCAGAGTTCTACGGACGGACTCCTACGAGCAGTACTTC.

V usage is TRBV20-1 and J usage is TRBJ1-2; D is uncertain. This CDR3 is 14 amino acids long. Trimming pared 6 bases from V and 4 bases from J, leaving 18 bases between. Germline V lookup: CDR1 DFQATT, CDR2 SNEGSKA (reference sequence). The CDR3 DNA reads as TGCAGTGCGGATATCGGGATCATAGGCTATGGCTACACCTTC. Protein sequence: CSADIGIIGYGYTF.

The chain combines TRBV9 with TRBJ2-5; tentatively, D is TRBD1 (5 bases). The end of the DNA is better explained by TRBJ2-1, so the J call may be wrong. From germline, CDR1 is SGDLS and CDR2 YYNGEE. The CDR3 is 15 residues long. The CDR3 sequence: CASSVGQQTLNEQFF. CDR3 nucleotides: TGTGCCAGCAGCGTAGGACAGCAGACCTTAAATGAGCAGTTCTTC.

In this sample, this clonotype turned up once. This sequence joins TRBV10-3 and TRBJ2-1; TRBD1 matches 11 bases. The CDR3 covers 15 residues. V was clipped by 4 bases and J by 9 bases; unmatched bases: 8. The germline V gene has CDR1 ENHRY and CDR2 SYGVKD. CDR3 in DNA: TGTGCCATCAGTGCCAGGACAGGGGGCTCTGGTGAGCAGTTCTTC. This translates into CAISARTGGSGEQFF.

This sequence joins TRBV6-5 and TRBJ2-2, with D maybe TRBD1 (6 bases). This CDR3 has 13 amino acids. The V end lost 2 bases, the J end lost 7 bases, and 8 bases lay between the germline ends. The germline CDR1 and CDR2 sequences are MNHEY and SVGAGI. CDR3 region: CASSYTGYGELFF. The DNA for the CDR3 is TGTGCCAGCAGTTACACAGGGTACGGGGAGCTGTTTTTT.

Many counts were recorded for this clonotype. This chain uses TRBV10-2 with TRBJ2-5; D might be TRBD1 or TRBD2, each matching 5 bases. The V end was cut by 2 bases, the J end by 1 base, with 8 bases between. The germline gives CDR1 WSHSY, CDR2 SAAADI. The CDR3 is made up of 14 amino acids. DNA of the CDR3: TGCGCCAGCAGTGAGCGGGGCCGCCAAGAGACCCAGTACTTC. As protein: CASSERGRQETQYF.

The V gene is TRBV3-1, the J gene TRBJ2-5; TRBD2 matches 12 bases. J lost 5 bases, V lost 2 bases, and 6 bases had no gene match. Germline CDR1 reads LGHDT; CDR2 reads YNNKEL (reference sequence). The CDR3 length is 16 residues. Here the CDR3 reads CASSQPGLAGVETQYF. The DNA of the CDR3 is TGTGCCAGCAGCCAACCGGGACTAGCGGGTGTCGAGACCCAGTACTTC.

This clonotype was detected only once. The J gene is TRBJ1-1, the V gene TRBV29-1; D might be TRBD1 (6 bases). The CDR3 totals 14 residues. The V and J ends lost 4 bases and 1 base respectively, with 13 bases between them. CDR1 is SQVTM and CDR2 is ANQGSEA in the germline V gene. The CDR3 nucleotides are TGCAGCGTTGGGGACATTAGGGGGAACACTGAAGCTTTCTTT. It yields the protein CSVGDIRGNTEAFF.

This clonotype was counted a single time. The rearrangement joins TRBV27 to TRBJ2-6; tentatively, D is TRBD2 (6 bases). The CDR3 runs 16 residues. V dropped 0 bases and J dropped 2 bases, with 8 bases sitting between them. Germline V gene sequence: CDR1 MNHEY, CDR2 SMNVEV (reference sequence). CDR3 sequence: CASSLSWGAGANVLTF. The DNA of the CDR3 is TGTGCCAGCAGTTTATCATGGGGGGCTGGGGCCAACGTCCTGACTTTC.

The sample holds a few counts of this clonotype. This chain joins TRBV10-3 and TRBJ2-5, with 7 nucleotides matching TRBD2. Trimming cost V 8 bases and J 4 bases; bases outside gene matches: 1. CDR3 length: 11 residues. Germline V gene lookup returns CDR1 ENHRY and CDR2 SYGVKD. CDR3 coding DNA: TGTGCCATCTGGGGGGGAGAGACCCAGTACTTC. It encodes CAIWGGETQYF.

V usage is TRBV12-5 and J usage is TRBJ1-1; D is unclear. The germline V gene encodes CDR1 LGHNT and CDR2 FRNRAP. The CDR3 is 13 residues long. V gave up 8 bases and J gave up 0 bases, with 10 bases separating them. The CDR3 protein is CASHGSMNTEAFF. In DNA form, the CDR3 reads TGTGCTAGTCACGGATCCATGAACACTGAAGCTTTCTTT.

V and J are TRBV12-3 or TRBV12-4 and TRBJ2-5, with a tentative D call TRBD1 (6 bases). The CDR3 consists of 12 residues. V shed 6 bases and J shed 4 bases, with 9 bases lying between them. The CDR3 nucleotides read TGTGCCAGCAGCTTCAGGGGAGAGACCCAGTACTTC. Its protein product is CASSFRGETQYF.

Only a few counts were recorded for this clonotype. This sequence joins TRBV9 and TRBJ2-2; 9 bases agree with TRBD2. Losses at the gene ends were 0 bases for V and 3 bases for J; bases not matched to a gene: 0. The CDR3 runs to 15 residues. Looked up from germline, CDR1 is SGDLS and CDR2 is YYNGEE. The CDR3 region is CASSVERGDTGELFF. As DNA, the CDR3 is TGTGCCAGCAGCGTAGAGCGGGGGGACACCGGGGAGCTGTTTTTT.

This clonotype was seen at least ten times. The J gene is TRBJ2-6, the V gene TRBV10-3; TRBD2 aligns across 7 bases. CDR3 length: 13 amino acids. Germline trimming cut 8 bases from V and 2 bases from J; bases unmatched to any gene: 0. Germline loops: CDR1 ENHRY, CDR2 SYGVKD. This chain's CDR3 is CAIGLAGANVLTF. The CDR3, as DNA: TGTGCCATCGGACTAGCTGGGGCCAACGTCCTGACTTTC.

This sequence joins TRBV6-6 and TRBJ1-2; 7 nucleotides match TRBD1. Losses at the gene ends were 5 bases for V and 5 bases for J; bases not matched to a gene: 8. Germline lookup yields CDR1 MNHNY and CDR2 SVGAGI (reference sequence). The CDR3 sequence is 14 residues long. This CDR3 is CASSPEGALYGYTF. The CDR3 nucleotides read TGTGCCAGCAGTCCGGAGGGGGCCCTATATGGCTACACCTTC.

The chain carries TRBV27 and TRBJ2-1, with D perhaps given as TRBD1 or TRBD2 (6 bases each). Between the trimmed V and J ends, which lost 6 bases and 3 bases, there was a span of 21 bases. This CDR3 spans 17 amino acids. Germline V gene data show CDR1 as MNHEY and CDR2 as SMNVEV (reference sequence). CDR3 protein: CASSGFGGGGLYNEQFF. The CDR3 nucleotides read TGTGCCAGCAGCGGGTTTGGAGGAGGGGGTCTCTACAATGAGCAGTTCTTC.

This clonotype was observed a handful of times. The junction differs from germline at one of its ends, possibly a read error. The chain has TRBV12-3 or TRBV12-4 and TRBJ2-5; D is uncertain. The J call may be incorrect, as the DNA end agrees better with TRBJ2-1. The CDR3 length is 15 residues. The CDR3, as DNA: TGTGCCAGCGGTTTGAATTGGCAGGTAAACAATGAGCAGTTCTTC. Its protein is CASGLNWQVNNEQFF.

V gene TRBV12-3 or TRBV12-4 combines with J gene TRBJ1-2; D is unresolved. This CDR3 spans 12 amino acids. Trimming took off 3 bases at V and 8 bases at J, with 10 bases between the two ends. CDR3 residues: CASSFSLGGYTF. The CDR3 nucleotides read TGTGCCAGCAGTTTTTCCCTCGGGGGCTACACCTTC.

The V call is TRBV20-1, the J call TRBJ2-7; D is unresolved. In germline, CDR1 is DFQATT, CDR2 SNEGSKA (reference sequence). V dropped 3 bases and J dropped 0 bases, with 12 bases sitting between them. The CDR3 runs 14 residues. The CDR3 DNA follows: TGCAGTGCTAGGGGATCGCGCAGCTCCTACGAGCAGTACTTC. Its translation: CSARGSRSSYEQYF.

This clonotype was recorded many times. Germline is not matched at one junction end, which may reflect a read error. The rearrangement uses TRBV5-1 and TRBJ1-1; TRBD1 agrees at 7 bases. Germline values: CDR1 SGHRS, CDR2 YFSETQ. The CDR3 has 14 amino acids. The CDR3 coding sequence is TGTGCCAGCAGCTTGGGACAGACGAACACTGAAGCTTTCTTT. Encoded protein: CASSLGQTNTEAFF.

The V and J genes are TRBV14 and TRBJ1-4; no reliable D call. The CDR3 runs to 16 residues. CDR1 SGHDN and CDR2 FVKESK come from the germline V gene. Trimming shortened V by 4 bases and J by 3 bases, and 15 bases separated the two germline ends. The CDR3 is CASSPGPTGANEKLFF. The CDR3 nucleotides read TGTGCCAGCAGCCCTGGCCCAACGGGAGCTAATGAAAAACTGTTTTTT.

This clonotype was seen a handful of times. The rearrangement links TRBV19 to TRBJ2-4, with D possibly being TRBD2 (6 bases). This CDR3 spans 14 amino acids. CDR1 and CDR2 (germline): LNHDA, SQIVND (reference sequence). V was shortened by 4 bases and J by 2 bases, with 9 bases between the two germline ends. CDR3 in DNA: TGTGCCAGTAGTAGGGACTTCTCCAAAAACATTCAGTACTTC. It yields the protein CASSRDFSKNIQYF.

The J gene is TRBJ1-4, the V gene TRBV10-3; 11 nucleotides line up with TRBD1. The V gene end was trimmed by 6 bases and the J gene end by 8 bases; junction bases not matched to a gene: 5. The CDR3 has 14 residues. Germline V gene lookup returns CDR1 ENHRY and CDR2 SYGVKD. The CDR3 nucleotides read TGTGCCATCAGGGGACAGGGGGTAAGGGAAAAACTGTTTTTT. Its translation: CAIRGQGVREKLFF.